This T cell receptor beta chain came from a study of T cells in Graves' hyperthyroidism and ophthalmopathy. Researchers amplified the TCR beta CDR3 regions from RNA transcripts. The HTBI primer set was used in a first-round RT-PCR of the TCR CDR3. TCRdb re-derived calls from the multiplex PCR reads in MiXCR, one entry per CDR3 protein. The sample includes 300,000 to 450,000 distinct CDR3 sequences, about a sixth of them seen just once. Participants, patients aged 18 to 65, had newly diagnosed hyperthyroidism with a duration under 2 months. Reasons for excluding patients were uncontrolled infection, other autoimmune disease, pregnancy or lactation. Notes on the study in general: Using 13 V-J features, a model discriminated ophthalmopathy from stable hyperthyroidism. Most expanded thyroid clonotypes above 0.001 recurred in blood.

Regarding this clonotype: Its antigen is unidentified.

Germline V gene sequence: CDR1 SGHKS, CDR2 YYEKEE (reference sequence). This CDR3 comprises 16 residues. V was trimmed by 4 bases and J by 1 base, leaving 15 bases between them. The source is a woman in her twenties or thirties with Graves' hyperthyroidism that later progressed to Graves' ophthalmopathy. This chain uses TRBV5-5 with TRBJ1-5; a weak D match, TRBD1 (5 bases). Specimen: blood. Written as DNA, the CDR3 is TGTGCCAGCAGCGCGAAGGGGATATTGAGCAATCAGCCCCAGCATTTT. It encodes CASSAKGILSNQPQHF.